This T cell receptor beta chain is drawn from a study of T cell changes during pregnancy in multiple sclerosis. The method was immunoSEQ multiplex PCR; TCRdb's version includes in-frame clones alone and lacks a portion of them. The sample carries approximately 39,000 clones, around 93% recorded once. The CDR3 is 14 amino acids. CDR1 is SGHNT and CDR2 is YYREEE in the germline V gene (reference sequence). The V end was cut by 1 base, the J end by 7 bases, with 14 bases between. The rearrangement joins TRBV5-4 to TRBJ1-2, with TRBD1 as a possible D gene (5 bases). This sample comprised CD4+ T cells from peripheral blood mononuclear cells, obtained in the second trimester of pregnancy. The receptor was derived from a female donor with multiple sclerosis, enrolled in a pregnancy study. CDR3 in amino acids: CASSLPTAPSGYTF. The CDR3 DNA reads TGTGCCAGCAGCTTGCCGACAGCCCCGTCTGGCTACACCTTC.